The present entry profiles one T cell receptor beta chain with its context. The data stem from a study of blood T cell repertoires in COVID-19. Study as a whole: Sites in the United States, Italy and Spain provided acute and convalescent COVID-19 samples.

Repertoires were generated with immunoSEQ multiplex PCR, while TCRdb's copy carries only in-frame clones and drops some. The sample has hundreds of thousands of clones, about 90% seen once; the top ten hold 2.5% to 3.5%. J was trimmed by 4 bases and V by 5 bases; bases with no gene match: 9. The germline V gene has CDR1 MDHEN and CDR2 SYDVKM. The CDR3 has 16 residues. In terms of age and location, participants ranged from roughly 18 to 100 years and lived in roughly 22 US areas. Either two negative PCRs, clearance, or symptom resolution qualified Cohort 3 donors as recovered. The sequence came from a young woman who had recovered from COVID-19. J is TRBJ2-2 and V is TRBV28; 8 bases align to TRBD1. The sequenced sample consisted of PBMCs or T cells enriched from blood (not recorded which). The CDR3 coding sequence is TGTGCCAGCAGTCGAAGGACAGGGAGTGGCACCGGGGAGCTGTTTTTT. Translated, it gives CASSRRTGSGTGELFF.